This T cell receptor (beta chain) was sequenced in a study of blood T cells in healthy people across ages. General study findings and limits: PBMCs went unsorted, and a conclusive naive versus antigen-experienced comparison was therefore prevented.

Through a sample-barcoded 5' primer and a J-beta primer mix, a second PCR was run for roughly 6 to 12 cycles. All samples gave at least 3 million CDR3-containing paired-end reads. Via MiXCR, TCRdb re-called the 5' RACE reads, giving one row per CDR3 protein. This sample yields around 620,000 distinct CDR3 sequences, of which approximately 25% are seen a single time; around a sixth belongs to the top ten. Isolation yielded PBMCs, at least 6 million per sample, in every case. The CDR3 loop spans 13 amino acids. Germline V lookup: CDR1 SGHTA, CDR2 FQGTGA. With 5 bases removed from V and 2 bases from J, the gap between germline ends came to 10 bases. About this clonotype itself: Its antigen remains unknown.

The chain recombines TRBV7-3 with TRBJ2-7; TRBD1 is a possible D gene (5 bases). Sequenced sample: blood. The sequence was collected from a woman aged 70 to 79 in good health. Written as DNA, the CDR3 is TGTGCCAGCAGCACCGGACACCCCTACGAGCAGTACTTC. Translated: CASSTGHPYEQYF.